The 22 T cell receptor beta chains listed next were all sequenced from one sample in a study of blood T cell repertoires in COVID-19. Sequencing was performed with immunoSEQ multiplex PCR; in TCRdb, only in-frame clones are kept and a portion is missing. Seen here are 110,000 to 150,000 clones, about 89% observed once, and the top ten hold 2.5% to 3.5%. The sample was peripheral blood. The receptor source for this set is a man aged 60 to 69 with active or convalescent COVID-19.

This chain uses TRBV5-6 with TRBJ1-2, with TRBD1 matching 7 bases. The CDR3 runs to 14 residues. Unmatched junction bases numbered 6, after V lost 2 bases and J lost 5 bases. Germline V gives CDR1 SGHDT, CDR2 YYEEEE. CDR3 protein: CASSLGQVFYGYTF. CDR3 nucleotides: TGTGCCAGCAGCTTAGGACAGGTTTTTTATGGCTACACCTTC. The variable domain in full, with the rest retrieved from reference TRBV5-6 and TRBJ1-2, is DAGVTQSPTHLIKTRGQQVTLRCSPKSGHDTVSWYQQALGQGPQFIFQYYEEEERQRGNFPDRFSGHQFPNYSSELNVNALLLGDSALYLCASSLGQVFYGYTFGSGTRLTVV.

The J gene is TRBJ1-1, the V gene TRBV13, with 8 bases matching TRBD1. The CDR3 is 17 residues long. The V gene's germline CDR1 is PRHDT and CDR2 FYEKMQ (reference sequence). J was trimmed by 1 base and V by 5 bases; bases with no gene match: 12. The CDR3 is CASSPRDRRVSNTEAFF. CDR3 DNA sequence: TGTGCCAGCAGCCCCCGGGACAGGAGAGTTTCGAACACTGAAGCTTTCTTT.

This clone has only one observation. The genes are TRBV5-1 and TRBJ2-5, with 9 bases matching TRBD1. With 9 bases clipped from V and 4 bases from J, the junction kept 10 bases outside the gene matches. The germline gives CDR1 SGHRS, CDR2 YFSETQ. This CDR3 contains 14 residues. Here the CDR3 DNA reads TGCGCCACCACCGGACAGGGGAGGGGAGAGACCCAGTACTTC. Residues: CATTGQGRGETQYF. The whole variable domain, filled in from reference TRBV5-1 and TRBJ2-5, reads KAGVTQTPRYLIKTRGQQVTLSCSPISGHRSVSWYQQTPGQGLQFLFEYFSETQRNKGNFPGRFSGRQFSNSRSEMNVSTLELGDSALYLCATTGQGRGETQYFGPGTRLLVL.

The chain is built from TRBV6-5 and TRBJ2-3; D perhaps matches TRBD1 (6 bases). V lost 6 bases and J lost 5, with 18 bases in between. This CDR3 region has 15 residues. Germline CDR1 and CDR2: MNHEY and SVGAGI. The CDR3 loop is CASSSPGRRGDTQYF. The CDR3 nucleotides read TGTGCCAGCAGCTCCCCAGGCCGCAGGGGAGATACGCAGTATTTT.

This sequence joins TRBV3-1 (or the pseudogene TRBV3-2) and TRBJ1-2; D may be TRBD1 (6 bases). The V end lost 3 bases, the J end lost 6 bases, and 23 bases lay between the germline ends. Germline CDR1 and CDR2: LGHDT and YNNKEL (reference sequence). The CDR3 is made up of 17 amino acids. CDR3 residues: CASSQGGYRENCHGYTF. The DNA for the CDR3 is TGTGCCAGCAGCCAGGGGGGGTACAGGGAGAATTGTCATGGCTACACCTTC.

This clone showed up just a few times. The rearrangement links TRBV13 to TRBJ2-1, with TRBD2 identical over 14 bases. The CDR3 covers 15 residues. V was pared by 5 bases and J by 14 bases, with 11 bases of the junction left unmatched. Germline V lookup: CDR1 PRHDT, CDR2 FYEKMQ (reference sequence). CDR3 in amino acids: CASSTGLAGDGKEFF. The CDR3 nucleotides read TGTGCCAGCAGCACGGGACTAGCGGGAGACGGGAAAGAGTTCTTC.

The chain recombines TRBV9 with TRBJ1-1; 7 nucleotides agree with TRBD1. Germline V CDR1 and CDR2: SGDLS, YYNGEE. Trimming took 0 bases from V and 1 from J; bases not matched to a gene: 3. The CDR3 extends over 15 amino acids. The CDR3 sequence is CASSVGTGENTEAFF. The CDR3 coding sequence is TGTGCCAGCAGCGTAGGGACAGGAGAGAACACTGAAGCTTTCTTT.

This chain connects TRBV7-2 to TRBJ2-7, with 7 positions matching TRBD2. Germline V gene lookup returns CDR1 SGHTA and CDR2 FQGNSA. Trimming removed 5 bases from V and 0 bases from J; junction bases left unmatched: 7. The CDR3 is made up of 15 amino acids. In nucleotides, the CDR3 is TGTGCCAGCAGCGAGGGACTATCCTACTCCTACGAGCAGTACTTC. Translated: CASSEGLSYSYEQYF.

The chain uses TRBV27 and TRBJ2-3, with D perhaps matching TRBD2 (5 bases). The germline V and J ends were trimmed by 5 bases and 1 base, with 13 bases remaining between them. This CDR3 is 15 amino acids long. CDR1 and CDR2 from the germline V gene are MNHEY and SMNVEV (reference sequence). This CDR3 reads CASSRRDKRTDTQYF. CDR3 DNA sequence: TGTGCCAGCAGTCGCCGGGATAAACGCACAGATACGCAGTATTTT.

This clone came up a few times. This chain uses TRBV5-1 with TRBJ1-3, with 11 bases lining up with TRBD1. The trim removed 1 base at V and 2 bases at J, leaving 2 bases unmatched. The germline gives CDR1 SGHRS, CDR2 YFSETQ. There are 16 residues in the CDR3. The CDR3 reads CASSLQGQGAGNTIYF. The CDR3, as DNA: TGCGCCAGCAGCTTGCAGGGACAGGGGGCTGGAAACACCATATATTTT.

The chain combines TRBV6-2 or TRBV6-3 with TRBJ1-2; tentatively, D is TRBD1 (5 bases). The CDR3 totals 17 residues. Trimming removed 0 bases from V and 4 bases from J, with 18 bases in between. Germline CDR1 and CDR2: MNHEY and SVGEGT. The CDR3 DNA reads as TGTGCCAGCAGTTACTCCAGGGATGGTTCAATGGGCTATGGCTACACCTTC. This sequence encodes CASSYSRDGSMGYGYTF.

This clone was observed a single time. CDR3 nucleotides: TGTGCCAGCAGTGGAGGGGTAAGGGGCGGACAAGAGACCCAGTACTTC. This sequence encodes CASSGGVRGGQETQYF. The rearrangement uses TRBV9 and TRBJ2-5; D may be TRBD2 (6 bases). The CDR3 is made up of 16 amino acids. The V and J ends lost 5 bases and 2 bases respectively, with 19 bases between them. Germline V gives CDR1 SGDLS, CDR2 YYNGEE. The complete variable domain, with remaining parts taken from reference TRBV9 and TRBJ2-5, reads DSGVTQTPKHLITATGQRVTLRCSPRSGDLSVYWYQQSLDQGLQFLIQYYNGEERAKGNILERFSAQQFPDLHSELNLSSLELGDSALYFCASSGGVRGGQETQYFGPGTRLLVL.

The rearrangement joins TRBV4-3 to TRBJ2-7; D is uncertain. CDR3 length: 15 amino acids. Germline V lookup: CDR1 LGHNA, CDR2 YSLEER. Trimming shortened V by 0 bases and J by 1 base, and 10 bases separated the two germline ends. CDR3 loop: CASSQERTVSYEQYF. CDR3 bases: TGCGCCAGCAGCCAAGAAAGAACAGTTTCCTACGAGCAGTACTTC.

The chain joins TRBV5-6 to TRBJ1-1, with TRBD1 identical over 7 bases. V shed 0 bases and J 5 bases; nucleotides not matched to a gene: 7. This CDR3 contains 15 residues. CDR1 and CDR2 from the germline V gene are SGHDT and YYEEEE. The CDR3 DNA is TGTGCCAGCAGCTTGGATGACAGGGCGGTTACTGAAGCTTTCTTT. It specifies CASSLDDRAVTEAFF.

This clone has only one observation. The chain joins TRBV5-8 to TRBJ2-5; 7 bases are a match to TRBD1. The trim removed 6 bases at V and 2 bases at J, leaving 7 bases unmatched. The germline CDR1 and CDR2 sequences are SGHTS and YDEGEE. The CDR3 totals 14 residues. The CDR3 DNA reads as TGTGCCAGCACCCCCGAGACAGGGCAAGAGACCCAGTACTTC. Protein product: CASTPETGQETQYF. The entire variable domain, with the rest obtained from reference TRBV5-8 and TRBJ2-5, is as follows: EAGVTQSPTHLIKTRGQQATLRCSPISGHTSVYWYQQALGLGLQFLLWYDEGEERNRGNFPPRFSGRQFPNYSSELNVNALELEDSALYLCASTPETGQETQYFGPGTRLLVL.

Concerning this clone itself: At one of its ends the junction is not consistent with the germline gene, which may arise from a read error. The chain uses TRBV27 and TRBJ2-7; the match to TRBD2 covers 12 bases. Germline assignment: CDR1 MNHEY and CDR2 SMNVEV (reference sequence). The CDR3 covers 14 residues. CDR3 in DNA: TGTGCCAGCCAGACTAGCGGGAGCTCCCACGAGCAGTACTTC. Protein: CASQTSGSSHEQYF.

V usage is TRBV27 and J usage is TRBJ1-2, with TRBD1 matching 9 bases. This CDR3 region has 15 residues. Germline V lookup: CDR1 MNHEY, CDR2 SMNVEV (reference sequence). V lost 1 base and J lost 8; bases outside the gene matches: 8. The CDR3 reads CASSLFVGQGSGYTF. CDR3 DNA sequence: TGTGCCAGCAGTTTATTTGTGGGACAGGGTAGCGGCTACACCTTC.

The chain has TRBV9 and TRBJ1-2; TRBD1 is a possible D gene (6 bases). Trimming left V 0 bases short and J 4 bases short, with 16 bases between. CDR1 is SGDLS and CDR2 is YYNGEE in the germline V gene. The CDR3 length is 16 residues. The CDR3 here is CASSVASGQLIYGYTF. The DNA for the CDR3 is TGTGCCAGCAGCGTAGCATCAGGACAGTTGATCTATGGCTACACCTTC.

Only one count was recorded for this clone. The rearrangement joins TRBV4-3 to TRBJ1-3; no firm D call. Germline V gives CDR1 LGHNA, CDR2 YSLEER. The CDR3 is made up of 15 amino acids. The V end lost 0 bases, the J end lost 0 bases, and 6 bases lay between the germline ends. CDR3 loop: CASSQERSSGNTIYF. The CDR3 coding sequence is TGCGCCAGCAGCCAAGAGAGGAGCTCTGGAAACACCATATATTTT.

V usage is TRBV11-2 and J usage is TRBJ2-1; 11 nucleotides match TRBD2. This CDR3 region has 15 residues. Unmatched junction bases numbered 9, after V lost 8 bases and J lost 6 bases. Per the germline V gene, CDR1 is SGHAT and CDR2 is FQNNGV. The DNA of the CDR3 is TGTGCCAGCTACAAACTAGCGGGAGATCTCAATGAGCAGTTCTTC. It encodes CASYKLAGDLNEQFF.

The rearrangement links TRBV19 to TRBJ2-7; D perhaps matches TRBD2 (7 bases). Trimming left V 1 base short and J 5 bases short, with 9 bases between. The CDR3 length is 13 residues. The germline V gene has CDR1 LNHDA and CDR2 SQIVND (reference sequence). The CDR3 bases are TGTGCCAGTAGTATAGGCGGGGGCCACGAGCAGTACTTC. As protein: CASSIGGGHEQYF.

The chain carries TRBV14 and TRBJ2-2; tentatively, D is TRBD1 (6 bases). Trimming took 2 bases from V and 2 from J, leaving 15 bases between them. This CDR3 has 17 amino acids. CDR1 is SGHDN and CDR2 is FVKESK in the germline V gene. The CDR3 DNA reads as TGTGCCAGCAGCCAAAGGGGGATACTACCCAACACCGGGGAGCTGTTTTTT. It yields the protein CASSQRGILPNTGELFF.